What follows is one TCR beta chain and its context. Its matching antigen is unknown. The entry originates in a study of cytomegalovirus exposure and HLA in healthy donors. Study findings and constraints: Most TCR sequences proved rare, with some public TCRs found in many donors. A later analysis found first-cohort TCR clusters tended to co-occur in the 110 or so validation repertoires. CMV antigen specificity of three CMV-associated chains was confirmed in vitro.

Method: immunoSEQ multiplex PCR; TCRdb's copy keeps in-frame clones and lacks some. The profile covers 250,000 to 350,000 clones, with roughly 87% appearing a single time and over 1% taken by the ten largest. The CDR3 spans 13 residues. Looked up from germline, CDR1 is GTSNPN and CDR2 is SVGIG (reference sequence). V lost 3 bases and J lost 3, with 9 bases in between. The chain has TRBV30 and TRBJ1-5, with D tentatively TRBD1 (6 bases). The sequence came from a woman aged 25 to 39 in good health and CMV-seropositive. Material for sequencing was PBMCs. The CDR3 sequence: CAWSRDNNQPQHF. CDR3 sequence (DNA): TGTGCCTGGAGCCGGGACAACAATCAGCCCCAGCATTTT.